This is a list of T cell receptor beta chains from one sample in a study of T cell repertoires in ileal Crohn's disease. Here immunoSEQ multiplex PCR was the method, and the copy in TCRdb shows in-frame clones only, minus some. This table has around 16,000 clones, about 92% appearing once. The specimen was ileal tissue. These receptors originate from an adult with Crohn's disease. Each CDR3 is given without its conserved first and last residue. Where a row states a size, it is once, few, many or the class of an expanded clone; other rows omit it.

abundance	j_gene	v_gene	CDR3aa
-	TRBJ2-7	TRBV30	AWGKRGSSYEQY
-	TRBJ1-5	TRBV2	ASSATFQGQPQH
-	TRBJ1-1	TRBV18	ASSPIQGSEAF
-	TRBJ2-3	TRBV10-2	ASSESLAGTDTQY
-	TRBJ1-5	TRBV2	ASSEVSLNQPQH
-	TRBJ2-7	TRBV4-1	ASSQDEGDEQY
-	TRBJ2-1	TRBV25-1	ASSDSVEQF
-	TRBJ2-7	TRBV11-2	ASRPTGAFYEQY
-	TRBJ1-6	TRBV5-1	ASSLAGQYNSPLH
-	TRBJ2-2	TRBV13	ASSLDRSPAGELF
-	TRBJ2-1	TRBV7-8	ASSLGSGVSEQF
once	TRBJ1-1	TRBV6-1	ASSETGNTEAF
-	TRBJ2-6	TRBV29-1	SVDGGEAGANVLT
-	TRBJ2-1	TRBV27	ASSWTGSNEQF
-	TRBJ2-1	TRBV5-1	ASSLSLAGLNEQF
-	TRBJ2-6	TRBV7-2	ASSFSTGGNVLT
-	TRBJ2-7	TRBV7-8	ASSSRDRAYEQY
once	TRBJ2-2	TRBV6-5	ASTPTILGELF
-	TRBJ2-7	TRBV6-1	ASSERDRAYEQY
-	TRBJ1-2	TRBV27	ASSQRRGILMGYT
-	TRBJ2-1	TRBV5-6	ASSSDRGWGEQF
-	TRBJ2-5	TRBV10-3	AISVPGDQETQY
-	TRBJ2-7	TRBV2	ASSGGGYGNEQY
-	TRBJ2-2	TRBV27	ASSLHGRGIATGELF
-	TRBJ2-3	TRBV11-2	ASSLDREPDTQY
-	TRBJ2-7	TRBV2	ASRGGYEQY
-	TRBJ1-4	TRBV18	ASSTKTGNEKLF
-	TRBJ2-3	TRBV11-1	ASSLKQQGGTDTQY